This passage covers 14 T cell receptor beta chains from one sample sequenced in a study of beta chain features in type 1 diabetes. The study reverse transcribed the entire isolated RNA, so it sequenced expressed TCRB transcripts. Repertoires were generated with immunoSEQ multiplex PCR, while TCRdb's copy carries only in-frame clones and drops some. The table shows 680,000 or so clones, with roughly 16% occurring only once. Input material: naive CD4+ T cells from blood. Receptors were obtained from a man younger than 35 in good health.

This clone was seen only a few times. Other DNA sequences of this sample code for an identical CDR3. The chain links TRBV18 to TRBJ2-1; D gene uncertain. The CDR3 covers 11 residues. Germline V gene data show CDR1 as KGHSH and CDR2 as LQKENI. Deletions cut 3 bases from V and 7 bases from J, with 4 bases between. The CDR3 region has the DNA TGTGCCAGCTCACCGGGAAATGAGCAGTTCTTC. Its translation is CASSPGNEQFF.

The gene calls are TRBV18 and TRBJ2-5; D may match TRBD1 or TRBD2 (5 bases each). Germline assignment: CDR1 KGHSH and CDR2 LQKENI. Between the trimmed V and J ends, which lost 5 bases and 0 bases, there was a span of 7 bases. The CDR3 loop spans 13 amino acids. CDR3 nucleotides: TGTGCCAGCTCATCGGGACACCAAGAGACCCAGTACTTC. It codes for CASSSGHQETQYF.

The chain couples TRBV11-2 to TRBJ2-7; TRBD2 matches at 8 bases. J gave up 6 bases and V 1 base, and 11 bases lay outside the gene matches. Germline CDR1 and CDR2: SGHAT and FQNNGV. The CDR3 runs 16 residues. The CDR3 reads CASSLVSGRAWLEQYF. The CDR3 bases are TGTGCCAGCAGCTTAGTGAGCGGGAGAGCGTGGCTCGAGCAGTACTTC. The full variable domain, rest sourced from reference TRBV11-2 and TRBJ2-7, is EAGVAQSPRYKIIEKRQSVAFWCNPISGHATLYWYQQILGQGPKLLIQFQNNGVVDDSQLPKDRFSAERLKGVDSTLKIQPAKLEDSAVYLCASSLVSGRAWLEQYFGPGTRLTVT.

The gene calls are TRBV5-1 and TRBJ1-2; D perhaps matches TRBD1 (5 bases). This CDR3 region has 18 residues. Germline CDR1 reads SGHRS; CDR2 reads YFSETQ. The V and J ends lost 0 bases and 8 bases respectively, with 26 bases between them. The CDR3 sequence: CASSLARVEAGHKWGYTF. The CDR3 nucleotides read TGCGCCAGCAGCTTGGCCAGGGTTGAGGCAGGTCACAAGTGGGGCTACACCTTC.

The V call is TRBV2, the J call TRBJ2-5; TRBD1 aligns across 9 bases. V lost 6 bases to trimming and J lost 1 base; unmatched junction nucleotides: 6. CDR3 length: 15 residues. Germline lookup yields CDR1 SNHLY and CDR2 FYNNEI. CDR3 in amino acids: CASSNRGLGQETQYF. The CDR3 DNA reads TGTGCCAGCAGCAACAGGGGGCTCGGCCAAGAGACCCAGTACTTC.

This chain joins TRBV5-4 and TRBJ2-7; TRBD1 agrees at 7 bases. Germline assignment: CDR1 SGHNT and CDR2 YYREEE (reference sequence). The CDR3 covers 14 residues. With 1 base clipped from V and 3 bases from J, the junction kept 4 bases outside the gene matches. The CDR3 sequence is CASSLFPGGYEQYF. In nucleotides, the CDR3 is TGTGCCAGCAGCTTGTTCCCAGGGGGCTACGAGCAGTACTTC. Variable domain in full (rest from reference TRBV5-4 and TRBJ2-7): ETGVTQSPTHLIKTRGQQVTLRCSSQSGHNTVSWYQQALGQGPQFIFQYYREEENGRGNFPPRFSGLQFPNYSSELNVNALELDDSALYLCASSLFPGGYEQYFGPGTRLTVT.

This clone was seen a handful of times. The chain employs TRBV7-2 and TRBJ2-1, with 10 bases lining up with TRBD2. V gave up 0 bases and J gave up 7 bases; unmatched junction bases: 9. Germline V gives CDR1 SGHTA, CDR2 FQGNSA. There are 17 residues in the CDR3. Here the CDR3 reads CASSLAGAGGLKNEQFF. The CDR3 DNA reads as TGTGCCAGCAGCTTAGCGGGAGCGGGGGGGCTAAAAAATGAGCAGTTCTTC.

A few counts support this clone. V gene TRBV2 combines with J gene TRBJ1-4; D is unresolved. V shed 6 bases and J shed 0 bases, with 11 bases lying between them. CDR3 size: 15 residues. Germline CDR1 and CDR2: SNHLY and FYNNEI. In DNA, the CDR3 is TGTGCCAGCAGGGGTTATACACCAACTAATGAAAAACTGTTTTTT. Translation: CASRGYTPTNEKLFF.

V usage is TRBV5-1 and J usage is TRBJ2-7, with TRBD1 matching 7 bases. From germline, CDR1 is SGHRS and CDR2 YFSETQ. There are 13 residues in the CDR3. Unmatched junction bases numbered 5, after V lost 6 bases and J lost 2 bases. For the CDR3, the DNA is TGCGCCAGCACCACCACAGGGGCCTACGAGCAGTACTTC. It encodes CASTTTGAYEQYF.

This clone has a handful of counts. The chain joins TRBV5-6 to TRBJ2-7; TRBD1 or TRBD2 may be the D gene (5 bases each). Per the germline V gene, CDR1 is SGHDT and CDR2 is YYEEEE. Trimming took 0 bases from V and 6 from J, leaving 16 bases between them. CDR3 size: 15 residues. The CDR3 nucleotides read TGTGCCAGCAGCTTGGCGGTTGGGACGATCAGCGAGCAGTACTTC. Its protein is CASSLAVGTISEQYF.

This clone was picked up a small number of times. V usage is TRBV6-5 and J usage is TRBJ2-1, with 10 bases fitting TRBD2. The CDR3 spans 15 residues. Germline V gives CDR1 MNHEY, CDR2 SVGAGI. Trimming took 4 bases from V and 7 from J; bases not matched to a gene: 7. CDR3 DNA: TGTGCCAGCAGTTCGGCTAGCGGGAGACTTAATGAGCAGTTCTTC. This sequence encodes CASSSASGRLNEQFF.

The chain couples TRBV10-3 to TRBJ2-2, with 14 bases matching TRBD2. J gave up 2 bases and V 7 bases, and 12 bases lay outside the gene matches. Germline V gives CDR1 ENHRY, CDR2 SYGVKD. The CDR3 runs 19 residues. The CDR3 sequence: CAITPRLAGGLLNTGELFF. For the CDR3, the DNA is TGTGCCATCACCCCTCGACTAGCGGGAGGGCTTTTAAACACCGGGGAGCTGTTTTTT.

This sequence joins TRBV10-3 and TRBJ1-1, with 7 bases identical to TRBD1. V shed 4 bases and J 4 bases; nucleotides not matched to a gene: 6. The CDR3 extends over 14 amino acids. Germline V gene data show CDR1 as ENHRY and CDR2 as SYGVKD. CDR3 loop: CAISGSGGATEAFF. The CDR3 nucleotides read TGTGCCATCAGTGGTTCAGGGGGGGCCACTGAAGCTTTCTTT.

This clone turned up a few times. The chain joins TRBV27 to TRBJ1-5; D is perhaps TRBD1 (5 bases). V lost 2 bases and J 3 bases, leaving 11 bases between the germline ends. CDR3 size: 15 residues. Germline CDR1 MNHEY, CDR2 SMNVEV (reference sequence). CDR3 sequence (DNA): TGTGCCAGCAGTTTAAGTCAGGGATTCAATCAGCCCCAGCATTTT. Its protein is CASSLSQGFNQPQHF.